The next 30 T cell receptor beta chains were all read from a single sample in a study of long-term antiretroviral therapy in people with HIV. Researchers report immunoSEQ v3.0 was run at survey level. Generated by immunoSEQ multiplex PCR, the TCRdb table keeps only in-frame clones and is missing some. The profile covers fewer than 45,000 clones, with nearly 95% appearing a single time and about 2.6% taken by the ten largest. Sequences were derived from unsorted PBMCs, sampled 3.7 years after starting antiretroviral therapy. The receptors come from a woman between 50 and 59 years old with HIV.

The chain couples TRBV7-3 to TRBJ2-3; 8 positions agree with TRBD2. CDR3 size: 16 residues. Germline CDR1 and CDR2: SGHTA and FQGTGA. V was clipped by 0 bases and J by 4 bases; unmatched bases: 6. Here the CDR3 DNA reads TGTGCCAGCAGCTTAACCCCCCGGGGGGGATCAGATACGCAGTATTTT. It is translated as CASSLTPRGGSDTQYF. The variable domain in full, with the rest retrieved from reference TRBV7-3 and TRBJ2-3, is GAGVSQTPSNKVTEKGKYVELRCDPISGHTALYWYRQSLGQGPEFLIYFQGTGAADDSGLPNDRFFAVRPEGSVSTLKIQRTERGDSAVYLCASSLTPRGGSDTQYFGPGTRLTVL.

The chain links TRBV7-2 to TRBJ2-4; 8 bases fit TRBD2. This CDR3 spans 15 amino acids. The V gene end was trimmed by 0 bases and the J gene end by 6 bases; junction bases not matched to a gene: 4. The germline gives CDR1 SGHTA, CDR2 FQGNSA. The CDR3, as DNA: TGTGCCAGCAGCTTAGCGTACGGGGGGGTAAACATTCAGTACTTC. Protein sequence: CASSLAYGGVNIQYF.

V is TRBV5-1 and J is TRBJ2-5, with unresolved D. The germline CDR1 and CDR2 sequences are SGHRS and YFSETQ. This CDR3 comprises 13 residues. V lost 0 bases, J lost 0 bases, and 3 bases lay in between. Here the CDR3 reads CASSLGYQETQYF. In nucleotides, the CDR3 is TGCGCCAGCAGCTTGGGGTACCAAGAGACCCAGTACTTC.

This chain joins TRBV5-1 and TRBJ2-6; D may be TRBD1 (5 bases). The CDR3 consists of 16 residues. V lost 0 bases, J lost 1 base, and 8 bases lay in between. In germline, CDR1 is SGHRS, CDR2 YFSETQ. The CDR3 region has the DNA TGCGCCAGCAGCTTGGAGGGGCATTCTGGGGCCAACGTCCTGACTTTC. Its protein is CASSLEGHSGANVLTF.

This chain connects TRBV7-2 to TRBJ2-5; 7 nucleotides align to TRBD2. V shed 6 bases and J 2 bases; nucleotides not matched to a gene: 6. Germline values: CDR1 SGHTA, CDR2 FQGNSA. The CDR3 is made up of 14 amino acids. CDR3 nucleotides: TGTGCCAGCAGATCCAGCGGGGTTCAAGAGACCCAGTACTTC. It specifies CASRSSGVQETQYF.

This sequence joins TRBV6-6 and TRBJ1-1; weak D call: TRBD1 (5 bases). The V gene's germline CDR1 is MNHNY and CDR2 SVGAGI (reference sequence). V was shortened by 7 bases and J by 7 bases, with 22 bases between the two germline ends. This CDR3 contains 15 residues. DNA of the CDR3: TGTGCCAGCACTCGACAGCCCCCCCGAGGGCTTGAAGCTTTCTTT. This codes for CASTRQPPRGLEAFF.

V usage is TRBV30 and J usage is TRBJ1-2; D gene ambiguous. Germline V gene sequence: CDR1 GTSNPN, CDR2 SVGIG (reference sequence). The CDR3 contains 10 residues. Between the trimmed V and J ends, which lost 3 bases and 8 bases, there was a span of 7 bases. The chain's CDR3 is CAWRGRGYTF. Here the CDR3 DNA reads TGTGCCTGGAGGGGTAGGGGCTACACCTTC.

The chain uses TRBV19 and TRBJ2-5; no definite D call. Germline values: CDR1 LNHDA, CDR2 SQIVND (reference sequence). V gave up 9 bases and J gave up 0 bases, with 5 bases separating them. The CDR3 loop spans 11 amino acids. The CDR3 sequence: CASGHQETQYF. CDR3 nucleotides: TGTGCCAGCGGACACCAAGAGACCCAGTACTTC.

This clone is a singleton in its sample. CDR3 residues: CASRRDSKNQPQHF. The CDR3 region has the DNA TGTGCCAGCCGACGGGACAGTAAGAATCAGCCCCAGCATTTT. V is TRBV6-6 and J is TRBJ1-5; 7 bases match TRBD1. This CDR3 region has 14 residues. Germline V gene sequence: CDR1 MNHNY, CDR2 SVGAGI (reference sequence). V was clipped by 8 bases and J by 4 bases; unmatched bases: 8.

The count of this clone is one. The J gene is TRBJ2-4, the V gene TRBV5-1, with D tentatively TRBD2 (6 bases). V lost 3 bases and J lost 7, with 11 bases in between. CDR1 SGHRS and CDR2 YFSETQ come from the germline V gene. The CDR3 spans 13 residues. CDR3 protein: CASSSGGGNIQYF. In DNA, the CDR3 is TGCGCCAGCAGCTCCGGCGGAGGGAACATTCAGTACTTC.

DNA for the CDR3: TGCAGCGTTGAGCCTAGAAACACCGGGGAGCTGTTTTTT. Its protein product is CSVEPRNTGELFF. The J gene is TRBJ2-2, the V gene TRBV29-1; D is ambiguous. Germline CDR1 is SQVTM and CDR2 is ANQGSEA. Trimming shortened V by 3 bases and J by 2 bases, and 7 bases separated the two germline ends. The CDR3 has 13 residues.

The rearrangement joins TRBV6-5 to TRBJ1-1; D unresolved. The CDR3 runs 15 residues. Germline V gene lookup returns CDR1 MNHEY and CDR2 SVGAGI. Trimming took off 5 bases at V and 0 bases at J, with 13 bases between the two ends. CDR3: CASSLSLHVNTEAFF. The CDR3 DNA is TGTGCCAGCAGTCTCTCCCTACACGTGAACACTGAAGCTTTCTTT.

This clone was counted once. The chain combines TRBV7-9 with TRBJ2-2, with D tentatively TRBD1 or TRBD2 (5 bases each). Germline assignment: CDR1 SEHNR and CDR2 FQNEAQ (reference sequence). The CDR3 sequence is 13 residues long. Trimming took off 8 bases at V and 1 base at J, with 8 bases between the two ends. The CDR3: CASDSGNTGELFF. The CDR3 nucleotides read TGTGCCAGCGACAGCGGGAACACCGGGGAGCTGTTTTTT.

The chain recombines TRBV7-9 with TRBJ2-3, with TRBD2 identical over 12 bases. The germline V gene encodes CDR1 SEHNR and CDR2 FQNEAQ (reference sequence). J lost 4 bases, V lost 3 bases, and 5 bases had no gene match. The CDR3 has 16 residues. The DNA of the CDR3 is TGTGCCAGCAGCTTCAAGGCTAGCGGGGGGGCAGATACGCAGTATTTT. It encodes CASSFKASGGADTQYF.

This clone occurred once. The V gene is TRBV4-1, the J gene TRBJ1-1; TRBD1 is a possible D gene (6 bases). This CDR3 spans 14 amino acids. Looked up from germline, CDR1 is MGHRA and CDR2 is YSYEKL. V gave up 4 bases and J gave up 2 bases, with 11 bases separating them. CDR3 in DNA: TGCGCCAGCAGCCTATCACAGGGAAACACTGAAGCTTTCTTT. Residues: CASSLSQGNTEAFF.

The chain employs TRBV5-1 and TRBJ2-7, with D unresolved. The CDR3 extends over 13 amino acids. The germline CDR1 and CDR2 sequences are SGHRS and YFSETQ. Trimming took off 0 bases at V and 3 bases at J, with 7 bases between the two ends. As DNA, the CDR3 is TGCGCCAGCAGCTTGGGACCGCGCTACGAGCAGTACTTC. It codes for CASSLGPRYEQYF. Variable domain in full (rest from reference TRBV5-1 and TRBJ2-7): KAGVTQTPRYLIKTRGQQVTLSCSPISGHRSVSWYQQTPGQGLQFLFEYFSETQRNKGNFPGRFSGRQFSNSRSEMNVSTLELGDSALYLCASSLGPRYEQYFGPGTRLTVT.

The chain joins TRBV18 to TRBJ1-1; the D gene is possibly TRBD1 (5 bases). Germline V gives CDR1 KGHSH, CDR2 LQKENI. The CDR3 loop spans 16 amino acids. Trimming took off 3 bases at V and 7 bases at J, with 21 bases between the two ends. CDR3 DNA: TGTGCCAGCTCACCGACTGCAGGGTCTTCCATAAATGAAGCTTTCTTT. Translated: CASSPTAGSSINEAFF.

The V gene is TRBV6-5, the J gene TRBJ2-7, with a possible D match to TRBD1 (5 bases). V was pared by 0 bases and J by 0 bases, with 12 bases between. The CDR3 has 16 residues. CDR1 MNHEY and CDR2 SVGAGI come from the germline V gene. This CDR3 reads CASSYSLGQASYEQYF. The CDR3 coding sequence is TGTGCCAGCAGTTACTCCTTGGGGCAAGCCTCCTACGAGCAGTACTTC.

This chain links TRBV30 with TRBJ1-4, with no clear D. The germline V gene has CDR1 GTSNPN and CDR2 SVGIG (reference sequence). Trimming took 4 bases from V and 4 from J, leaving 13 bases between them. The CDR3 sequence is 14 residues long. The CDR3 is CAWNQDTDNEKLFF. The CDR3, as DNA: TGTGCCTGGAACCAAGACACAGATAATGAAAAACTGTTTTTT.

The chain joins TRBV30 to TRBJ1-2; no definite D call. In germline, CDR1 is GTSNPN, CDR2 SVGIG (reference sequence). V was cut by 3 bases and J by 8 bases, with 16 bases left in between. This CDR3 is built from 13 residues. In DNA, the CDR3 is TGTGCCTGGAGGCGAGGGCCACCGGGAGGCTACACCTTC. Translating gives CAWRRGPPGGYTF. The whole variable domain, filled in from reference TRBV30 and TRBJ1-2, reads SQTIHQWPATLVQPVGSPLSLECTVEGTSNPNLYWYRQAAGRGLQLLFYSVGIGQISSEVPQNLSASRPQDRQFILSSKKLLLSDSGFYLCAWRRGPPGGYTFGSGTRLTVV.

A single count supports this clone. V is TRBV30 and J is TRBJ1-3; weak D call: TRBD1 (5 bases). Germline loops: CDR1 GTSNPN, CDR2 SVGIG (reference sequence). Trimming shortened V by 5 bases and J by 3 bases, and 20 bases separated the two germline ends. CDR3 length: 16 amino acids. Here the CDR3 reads CAWRSQGSGFGNTIYF. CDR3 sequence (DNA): TGTGCCTGGCGCTCTCAGGGCTCAGGGTTTGGAAACACCATATATTTT.

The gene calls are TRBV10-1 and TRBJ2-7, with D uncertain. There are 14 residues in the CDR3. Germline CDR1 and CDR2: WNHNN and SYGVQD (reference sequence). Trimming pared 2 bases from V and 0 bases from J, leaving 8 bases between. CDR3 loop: CASSEGIGSYEQYF. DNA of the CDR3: TGCGCCAGCAGTGAGGGAATCGGCTCCTACGAGCAGTACTTC.

In DNA, the CDR3 is TGTGCCAGCAGCCAGGGTCTTACAGGTTTTTCCTACGAGCAGTACTTC. Its protein is CASSQGLTGFSYEQYF. The chain carries TRBV14 and TRBJ2-7; weak D call: TRBD1 (5 bases). The germline V gene encodes CDR1 SGHDN and CDR2 FVKESK. CDR3 length: 16 residues. The V end was cut by 3 bases, the J end by 1 base, with 16 bases between.

In DNA form, the CDR3 reads TGTGCCAGCAGGCAGGGCGGGATCGGGGAGCTGTTTTTT. It encodes CASRQGGIGELFF. The chain uses TRBV6-6 and TRBJ2-2; D is possibly TRBD2 (6 bases). From germline, CDR1 is MNHNY and CDR2 SVGAGI (reference sequence). The V end lost 6 bases, the J end lost 7 bases, and 12 bases lay between the germline ends. The CDR3 spans 13 residues.

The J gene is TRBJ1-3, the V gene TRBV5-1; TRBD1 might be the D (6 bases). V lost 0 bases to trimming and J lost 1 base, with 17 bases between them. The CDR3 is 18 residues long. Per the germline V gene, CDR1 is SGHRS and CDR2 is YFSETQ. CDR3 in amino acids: CASSLDSYRAFSGNTIYF. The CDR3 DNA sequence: TGCGCCAGCAGCTTGGATTCATACAGGGCCTTTTCTGGAAACACCATATATTTT.

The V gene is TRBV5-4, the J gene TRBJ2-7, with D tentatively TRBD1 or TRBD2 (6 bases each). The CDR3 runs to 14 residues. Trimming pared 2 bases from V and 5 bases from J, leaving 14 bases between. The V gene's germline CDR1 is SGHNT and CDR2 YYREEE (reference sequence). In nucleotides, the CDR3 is TGTGCCAGCAGCTTCCCGGGGGCGCGTAACGAGCAGTACTTC. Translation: CASSFPGARNEQYF.

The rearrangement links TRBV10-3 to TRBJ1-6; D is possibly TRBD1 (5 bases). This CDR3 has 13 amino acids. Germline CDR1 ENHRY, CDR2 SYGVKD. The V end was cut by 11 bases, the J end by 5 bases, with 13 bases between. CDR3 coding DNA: TGTGCCTCTGGGCAGGGAGATAATTCACCCCTCCACTTT. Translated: CASGQGDNSPLHF.

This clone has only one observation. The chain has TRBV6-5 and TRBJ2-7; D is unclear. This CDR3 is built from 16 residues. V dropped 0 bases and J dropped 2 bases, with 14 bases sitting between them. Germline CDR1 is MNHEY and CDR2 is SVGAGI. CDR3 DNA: TGTGCCAGCAGTTACTCGGGCCAGGATGATCCCTACGAGCAGTACTTC. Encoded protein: CASSYSGQDDPYEQYF.

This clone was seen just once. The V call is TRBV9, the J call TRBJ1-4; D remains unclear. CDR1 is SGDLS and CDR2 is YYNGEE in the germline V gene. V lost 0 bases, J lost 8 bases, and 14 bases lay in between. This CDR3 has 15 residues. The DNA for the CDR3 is TGTGCCAGCAGCGTAGGATGGGCCGGTCGAGAAAAACTGTTTTTT. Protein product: CASSVGWAGREKLFF.

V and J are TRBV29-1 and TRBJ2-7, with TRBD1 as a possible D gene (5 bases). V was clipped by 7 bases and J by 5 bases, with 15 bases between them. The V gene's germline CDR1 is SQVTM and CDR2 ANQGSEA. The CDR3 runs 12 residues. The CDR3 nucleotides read TGCAGCGCAGGCAGGGTTAATAACGAGCAGTACTTC. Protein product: CSAGRVNNEQYF.